Below, one T cell receptor (beta chain) is given with its context. Its antigen is unknown. This entry is derived from a study of cytomegalovirus exposure and HLA in healthy donors. This CDR3 contains 17 residues. The V gene's germline CDR1 is SGHVS and CDR2 FNYEAQ. V was trimmed by 1 base and J by 6 bases, leaving 19 bases between them. Study-level findings and limits: An analysis that came later showed most CMV-associated TCR beta chains appearing HLA-restricted. The authors later linked a missense DCLRE1C variant to TCR beta V- and J-gene trimming. The study recorded 164 TCR beta chains that were cytomegalovirus-associated. Common viral pathogens (according to a later analysis) appeared linked to several of the most significant clusters.

Primers: 60 Vbeta forward and 13 Jbeta reverse. TCRdb's copy holds only in-frame clones and misses some; the assay was immunoSEQ multiplex PCR. The sample lists around 98,000 clones, roughly four fifths occurring once. This sequence was found in a human donor in good health. The gene calls are TRBV7-6 and TRBJ2-1; D is undetermined. The sample consisted of PBMCs. The CDR3 reads CASSLGPSLAAPNEQFF. CDR3 bases: TGTGCCAGCAGCTTAGGGCCCAGTCTGGCTGCCCCCAATGAGCAGTTCTTC.